What follows is one TCR beta chain and its context. Per the original methods: The assay estimated nucleated cells by amplifying reference gene primers. Repertoires were generated with immunoSEQ multiplex PCR, while TCRdb's copy carries only in-frame clones and drops some. Clone size and the V and J calls come from that table; the DNA yielded D and trimming. This sample has around 250,000 clones, with 75% to 85% found just once. CDR1 and CDR2 (germline): SGHAT, FQNNGV. This CDR3 contains 15 residues. V was clipped by 5 bases and J by 2 bases; unmatched bases: 6. The data belong to a study of blood T cell repertoires in COVID-19. Study context: The cDNA or gDNA used as material had been derived from T cells, B-cell-depleted T cells, or PBMCs.

The V and J genes are TRBV11-2 and TRBJ2-5; TRBD2 aligns across 9 bases. Sequenced: peripheral blood. This TCR was sampled from a man in his fifties or sixties with active or convalescent COVID-19. This chain's CDR3 is CASSPRSGGQETQYF. In DNA, the CDR3 is TGTGCCAGCAGCCCCCGCAGCGGGGGGCAAGAGACCCAGTACTTC.